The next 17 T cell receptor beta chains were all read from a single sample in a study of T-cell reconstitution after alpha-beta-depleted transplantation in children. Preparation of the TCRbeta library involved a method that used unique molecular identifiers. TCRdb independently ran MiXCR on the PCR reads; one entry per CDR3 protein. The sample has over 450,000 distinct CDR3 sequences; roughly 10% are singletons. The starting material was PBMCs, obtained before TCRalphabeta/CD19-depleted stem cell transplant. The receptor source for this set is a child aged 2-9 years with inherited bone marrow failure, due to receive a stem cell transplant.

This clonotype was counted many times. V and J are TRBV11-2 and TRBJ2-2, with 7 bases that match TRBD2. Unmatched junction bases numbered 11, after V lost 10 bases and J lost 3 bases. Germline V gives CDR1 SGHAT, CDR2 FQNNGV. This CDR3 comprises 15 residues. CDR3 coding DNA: TGTGCCATCCCGCTGCGACGGGAGGACACCGGGGAGCTGTTTTTT. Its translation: CAIPLRREDTGELFF.

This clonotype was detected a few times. CDR3 coding DNA: TGTGCCAGCAGTTTAGGAGACAGGGGGTACGAGCAGTACTTC. This gives the protein CASSLGDRGYEQYF. This chain joins TRBV28 and TRBJ2-7, with 9 bases lining up with TRBD1. This CDR3 contains 14 residues. V lost 2 bases, J lost 4 bases, and 3 bases stayed unmatched. Germline V CDR1 and CDR2: MDHEN, SYDVKM.

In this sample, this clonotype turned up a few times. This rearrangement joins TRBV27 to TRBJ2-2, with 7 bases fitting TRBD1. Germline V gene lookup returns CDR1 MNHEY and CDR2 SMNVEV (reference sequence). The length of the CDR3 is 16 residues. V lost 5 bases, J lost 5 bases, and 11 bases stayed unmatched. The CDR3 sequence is CASSVIRGLGTGELFF. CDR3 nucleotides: TGTGCCAGCAGTGTTATAAGGGGGCTGGGGACCGGGGAGCTGTTTTTT.

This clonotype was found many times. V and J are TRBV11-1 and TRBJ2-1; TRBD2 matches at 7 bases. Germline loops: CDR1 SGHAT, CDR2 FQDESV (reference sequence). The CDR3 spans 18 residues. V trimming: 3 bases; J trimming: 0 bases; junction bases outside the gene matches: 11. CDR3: CASSFPSGLPSSYNEQFF. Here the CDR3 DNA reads TGTGCCAGCAGCTTTCCTAGCGGCTTACCAAGCTCCTACAATGAGCAGTTCTTC.

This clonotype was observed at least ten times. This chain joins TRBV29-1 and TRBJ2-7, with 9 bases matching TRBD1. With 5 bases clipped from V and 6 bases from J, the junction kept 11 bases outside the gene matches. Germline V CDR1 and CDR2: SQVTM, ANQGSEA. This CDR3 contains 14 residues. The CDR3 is CSVMDRGRLGEQYF. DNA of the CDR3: TGCAGCGTTATGGACAGGGGCCGGTTGGGCGAGCAGTACTTC.

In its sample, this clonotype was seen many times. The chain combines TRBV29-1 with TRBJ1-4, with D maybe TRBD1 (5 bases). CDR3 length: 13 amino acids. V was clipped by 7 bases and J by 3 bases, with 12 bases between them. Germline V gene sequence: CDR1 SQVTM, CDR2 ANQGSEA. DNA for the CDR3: TGCAGCGCGGGGGAAGTTGCTAATGAAAAACTGTTTTTT. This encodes CSAGEVANEKLFF.

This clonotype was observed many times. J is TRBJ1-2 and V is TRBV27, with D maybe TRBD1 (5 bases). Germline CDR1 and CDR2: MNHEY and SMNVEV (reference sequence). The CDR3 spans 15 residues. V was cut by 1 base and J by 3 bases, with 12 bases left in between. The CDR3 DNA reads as TGTGCCAGCAGTTTATGGGCAGGGCATTACTATGGCTACACCTTC. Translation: CASSLWAGHYYGYTF.

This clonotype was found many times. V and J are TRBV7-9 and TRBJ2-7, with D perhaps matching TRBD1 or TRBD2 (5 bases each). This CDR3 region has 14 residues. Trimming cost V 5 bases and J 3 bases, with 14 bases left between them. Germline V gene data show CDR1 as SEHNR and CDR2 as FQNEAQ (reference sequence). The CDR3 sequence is CASSGGVNVYEQYF. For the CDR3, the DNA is TGTGCCAGCAGCGGGGGAGTGAACGTCTACGAGCAGTACTTC.

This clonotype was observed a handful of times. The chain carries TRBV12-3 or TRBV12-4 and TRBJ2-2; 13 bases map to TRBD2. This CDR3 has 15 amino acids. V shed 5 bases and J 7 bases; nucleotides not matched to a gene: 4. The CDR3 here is CASSGLAGAIGELFF. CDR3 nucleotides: TGTGCCAGCAGTGGACTAGCGGGAGCAATCGGGGAGCTGTTTTTT.

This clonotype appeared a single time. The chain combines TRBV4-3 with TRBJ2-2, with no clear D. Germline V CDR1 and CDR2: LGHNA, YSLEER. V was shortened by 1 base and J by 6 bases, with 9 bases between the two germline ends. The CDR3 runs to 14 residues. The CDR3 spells CASSQVVSPGELFF. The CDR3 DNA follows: TGCGCCAGCAGCCAAGTCGTTTCTCCCGGGGAGCTGTTTTTT.

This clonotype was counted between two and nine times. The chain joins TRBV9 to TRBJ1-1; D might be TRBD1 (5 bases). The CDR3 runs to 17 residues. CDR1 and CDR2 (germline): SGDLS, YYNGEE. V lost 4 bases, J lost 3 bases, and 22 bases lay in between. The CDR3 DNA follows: TGTGCCAGCAGCCCCGGGATGGCGGGGGTAACTTACACTGAAGCTTTCTTT. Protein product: CASSPGMAGVTYTEAFF.

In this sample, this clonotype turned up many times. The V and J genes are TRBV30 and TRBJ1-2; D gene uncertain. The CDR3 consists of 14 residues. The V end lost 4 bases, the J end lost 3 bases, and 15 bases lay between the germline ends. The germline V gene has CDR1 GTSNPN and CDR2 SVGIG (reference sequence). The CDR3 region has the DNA TGTGCCTGGATAGGGCAGCCGACCTACTATGGCTACACCTTC. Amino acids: CAWIGQPTYYGYTF.

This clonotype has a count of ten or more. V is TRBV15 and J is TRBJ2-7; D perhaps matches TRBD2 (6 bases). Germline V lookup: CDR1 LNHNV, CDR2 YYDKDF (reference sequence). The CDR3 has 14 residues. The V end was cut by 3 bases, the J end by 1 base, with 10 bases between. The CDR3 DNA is TGTGCCACCAGCAGTTCTGGAGGGTCCTACGAGCAGTACTTC. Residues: CATSSSGGSYEQYF.

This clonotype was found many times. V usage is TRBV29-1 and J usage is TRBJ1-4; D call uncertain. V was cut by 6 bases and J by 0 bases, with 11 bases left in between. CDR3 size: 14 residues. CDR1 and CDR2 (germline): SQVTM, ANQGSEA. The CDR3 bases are TGCAGCGTATTAACGGTAGCAACTAATGAAAAACTGTTTTTT. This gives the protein CSVLTVATNEKLFF.

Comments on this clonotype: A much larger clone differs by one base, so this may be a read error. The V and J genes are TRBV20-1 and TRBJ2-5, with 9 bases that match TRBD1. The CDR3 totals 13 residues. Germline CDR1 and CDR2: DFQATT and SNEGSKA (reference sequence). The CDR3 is CSATDRGRESQYF. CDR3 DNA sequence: TGCAGTGCAACGGACAGGGGACGAGAGAGCCAGTACTTC.

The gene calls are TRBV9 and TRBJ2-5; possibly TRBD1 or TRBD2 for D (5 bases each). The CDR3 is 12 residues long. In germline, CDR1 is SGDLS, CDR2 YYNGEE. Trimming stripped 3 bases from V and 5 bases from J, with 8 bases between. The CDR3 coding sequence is TGTGCCAGCAGCGCCTGGGACGAGACCCAGTACTTC. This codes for CASSAWDETQYF.

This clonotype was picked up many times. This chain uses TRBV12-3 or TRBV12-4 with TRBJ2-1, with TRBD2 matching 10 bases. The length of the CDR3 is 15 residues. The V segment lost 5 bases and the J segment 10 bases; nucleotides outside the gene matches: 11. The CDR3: CASSPMSGRAREQFF. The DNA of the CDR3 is TGTGCCAGCAGTCCGATGAGCGGGAGGGCCAGGGAGCAGTTCTTC.